The clone carrying this T cell receptor (beta chain) appeared a few times. The CDR3 totals 15 residues. The trim removed 4 bases at V and 4 bases at J, leaving 7 bases unmatched. CDR1 SQVTM and CDR2 ANQGSEA come from the germline V gene. The record originates from a study of T-cell memory formation after mild COVID-19. TCRdb used MiXCR to reprocess the 5' RACE reads, holding one entry per CDR3 protein. The sample yields about 120,000 distinct CDR3 sequences, around a sixth seen once. The receptor was isolated from an adult woman who had mild COVID-19 (a few samples of this study predate the infection). Cell type and time point are not known. The chain couples TRBV29-1 to TRBJ1-2; 12 nucleotides align to TRBD1. The sequenced material came from PBMCs or a T cell subset sorted from them (not recorded which). This CDR3 reads CSVVGWDRGLYGYTF. In nucleotides, the CDR3 is TGCAGCGTTGTTGGATGGGACAGGGGGCTCTATGGCTACACCTTC.